This TCR beta chain was identified during a study of beta chain features in type 1 diabetes. The entirety of the isolated RNA underwent reverse transcription, so expressed TCRB transcripts were sequenced. The repertoire was sequenced with immunoSEQ multiplex PCR; TCRdb's copy has only in-frame clones and lacks some. The sample includes hundreds of thousands of clones, 11% to 15% seen only once; the top ten take 0.035% to 0.04%. Study-wide findings and caveats: Any role of HLA type in TCRB rearrangement remained unresolved here. Shorter TCRB CDR3s, moderately but significantly so, were found in Type 1 diabetes patients in all four CD4+ subsets.

About this clone itself: The antigen is unknown.

This CDR3 has 12 amino acids. Germline-derived CDR1 and CDR2 are LGHNA and YNFKEQ. The ends were cut back, 0 bases at V and 9 bases at J, with 6 bases in the middle. The sample was naive CD4+ T cells from blood. This sequence joins TRBV4-2 and TRBJ2-1; D remains unclear. The TCR was taken from a man aged 18 to 35 with type 1 diabetes. CDR3 in amino acids: CASSQEVTEQFF. The CDR3 region has the DNA TGTGCCAGCAGCCAAGAAGTGACTGAGCAGTTCTTC.